These 19 T cell receptor beta chains were all obtained from the same sample, sequenced in a study of naive and memory T cell subsets. This sample's treatment: skin biopsy from PPD injection site in Mantoux-positive individual. TCR cDNA received a 3' ligated oligonucleotide that carried a UMI. Amplification of ligated cDNA took four PCR rounds with SP2 and nested alpha and beta constant primers. TCRdb re-derived calls from the UMI-ligation and nested PCR reads in MiXCR, one entry per CDR3 protein. The sample shows approximately 21,000 distinct CDR3 sequences, 6% of them seen only once. Sequences were derived from skin, sampled from a tuberculin skin test site. Every receptor here comes from an adult in good health.

The chain has TRBV11-2 and TRBJ2-1, with 14 bases lining up with TRBD2. In germline, CDR1 is SGHAT, CDR2 FQNNGV. CDR3 size: 15 residues. J lost 6 bases, V lost 10 bases, and 8 bases had no gene match. CDR3 sequence (DNA): TGTGCCATTCCCGGGACTAGCGGGAGTTTCAATGAGCAGTTCTTC. It codes for CAIPGTSGSFNEQFF.

CDR3 residues: CASSQVPGGGETQYF. CDR3 coding DNA: TGCGCCAGCAGCCAAGTCCCAGGGGGCGGAGAGACCCAGTACTTC. The chain carries TRBV4-3 and TRBJ2-5, with 8 bases aligning to TRBD1. After removal of 1 base from V and 4 bases from J, the junction contained 5 bases not matched to a gene. CDR3 length equals 15 residues. The germline V gene has CDR1 LGHNA and CDR2 YSLEER.

The rearrangement joins TRBV27 to TRBJ1-2; 9 bases are a match to TRBD1. Looked up from germline, CDR1 is MNHEY and CDR2 is SMNVEV (reference sequence). Trimming took 3 bases from V and 3 from J; bases not matched to a gene: 5. This CDR3 has 15 amino acids. The CDR3 DNA reads TGTGCCAGCAGTTTCGGGACAGGGTCGGACTATGGCTACACCTTC. Amino acid sequence: CASSFGTGSDYGYTF.

The chain recombines TRBV19 with TRBJ1-2, with a possible D match to TRBD1 (5 bases). Per germline, CDR1 LNHDA and CDR2 SQIVND (reference sequence). Trimming stripped 6 bases from V and 7 bases from J, with 27 bases between. This CDR3 comprises 17 residues. The CDR3, as DNA: TGTGCCAGTAGAAGTAACCGGGACGGCGGGCGACTTGGTGGCTACACCTTC. Its translation is CASRSNRDGGRLGGYTF.

This clonotype was found a few times. The chain combines TRBV6-5 with TRBJ1-1; D call uncertain. The CDR3 is 14 residues long. V dropped 5 bases and J dropped 10 bases, with 20 bases sitting between them. CDR1 is MNHEY, CDR2 SVGAGI, per germline. The CDR3 region is CASSRSGLTPGAFF. CDR3 nucleotides: TGTGCCAGCAGTCGTAGCGGCCTCACTCCCGGAGCTTTCTTT.

A few counts support this clonotype. The chain links TRBV12-3 or TRBV12-4 to TRBJ2-1; D is unclear. V was pared by 6 bases and J by 0 bases, with 12 bases between. This CDR3 region has 15 residues. The CDR3 region is CASRNYGSSYNEQFF. The CDR3 nucleotides read TGTGCCAGCAGAAATTACGGAAGCTCCTACAATGAGCAGTTCTTC.

This clonotype was recorded at least ten times. This CDR3 is CASSLGGHSYEQYF. The DNA of the CDR3 is TGTGCCAGCAGCTTAGGAGGCCACTCCTACGAGCAGTACTTC. The chain carries TRBV7-2 and TRBJ2-7; D gene unclear. CDR1 is SGHTA and CDR2 is FQGNSA in the germline V gene. CDR3 length equals 14 residues. Trimming took off 1 base at V and 0 bases at J, with 7 bases between the two ends.

V gene TRBV5-8 combines with J gene TRBJ2-7; D is unresolved. The V and J ends lost 1 base and 4 bases respectively, with 6 bases between them. Germline-derived CDR1 and CDR2 are SGHTS and YDEGEE. This CDR3 is built from 12 residues. Here the CDR3 DNA reads TGTGCCAGCAGCTTGTACTCGTACGAGCAGTACTTC. It yields the protein CASSLYSYEQYF.

This clonotype was seen at least ten times. The chain employs TRBV7-6 and TRBJ2-7, with 10 bases fitting TRBD2. This CDR3 contains 15 residues. Germline V gene lookup returns CDR1 SGHVS and CDR2 FNYEAQ. The junction had 6 bases not matched to a gene; V was cut back by 1 base and J by 6 bases. Written as DNA, the CDR3 is TGTGCCAGCAGCTTAGGTGCCAGCGGGAGGGGCGAGCAGTACTTC. Translated, it gives CASSLGASGRGEQYF.

This clonotype was seen more than once but under ten times. The chain uses TRBV7-9 and TRBJ1-1, with D hard to call. CDR1 is SEHNR and CDR2 is FQNEAQ in the germline V gene (reference sequence). Trimming took 5 bases from V and 8 from J, leaving 18 bases between them. The CDR3 is 14 residues long. CDR3 DNA sequence: TGTGCCAGCAGCCTATCCCAAGGTCTCTCAGAAGCTTTCTTT. Amino acids: CASSLSQGLSEAFF.

This clonotype has a handful of counts. This sequence joins TRBV27 and TRBJ1-4, with 9 bases matching TRBD1. The trim removed 6 bases at V and 0 bases at J, leaving 5 bases unmatched. The length of the CDR3 is 16 residues. Germline CDR1 MNHEY, CDR2 SMNVEV (reference sequence). The CDR3 DNA follows: TGTGCCAGCAGAATTGACAGGGGGGCAACTAATGAAAAACTGTTTTTT. This translates into CASRIDRGATNEKLFF.

There are many counts of this clonotype. The chain couples TRBV7-2 to TRBJ2-5; D is unresolved. V was cut by 1 base and J by 5 bases, with 14 bases left in between. The CDR3 loop spans 15 amino acids. CDR1 SGHTA and CDR2 FQGNSA come from the germline V gene. CDR3 amino acids: CASSLESNPAETQYF. CDR3 nucleotides: TGTGCCAGCAGCTTAGAATCGAATCCAGCGGAGACCCAGTACTTC. Together with reference TRBV7-2 and TRBJ2-5, the CDR3 gives the full variable domain: GAGVSQSPSNKVTEKGKDVELRCDPISGHTALYWYRQSLGQGLEFLIYFQGNSAPDKSGLPSDRFSAERTGGSVSTLTIQRTQQEDSAVYLCASSLESNPAETQYFGPGTRLLVL.

Only a few counts were recorded for this clonotype. V gene TRBV4-1 combines with J gene TRBJ1-5; 7 bases map to TRBD1. Per germline, CDR1 MGHRA and CDR2 YSYEKL. The CDR3 sequence is 19 residues long. Trimming removed 1 base from V and 5 bases from J; junction bases left unmatched: 17. The CDR3 here is CASSQAMTGRILGDQPQHF. The CDR3 DNA reads as TGCGCCAGCAGCCAAGCCATGACAGGGAGAATATTGGGTGATCAGCCCCAGCATTTT.

This clonotype was seen ten or more times. The chain uses TRBV20-1 and TRBJ2-3, with 8 bases that match TRBD1. CDR1 and CDR2 (germline): DFQATT, SNEGSKA (reference sequence). V gave up 5 bases and J gave up 3 bases; unmatched junction bases: 13. The CDR3 consists of 16 residues. Here the CDR3 reads CSAPTTRGRFTDTQYF. The CDR3 region has the DNA TGCAGTGCTCCTACAACCAGGGGGCGATTTACAGATACGCAGTATTTT.

There are a few counts of this clonotype. V gene TRBV11-2 combines with J gene TRBJ2-5; D possibly corresponds to TRBD1 (6 bases). Trimming removed 3 bases at V and 5 bases at J, with 16 bases between. This CDR3 comprises 15 residues. Germline V gene sequence: CDR1 SGHAT, CDR2 FQNNGV. The CDR3 reads CASSFFTGMGETQYF. In DNA form, the CDR3 reads TGTGCCAGCAGCTTTTTTACAGGGATGGGCGAGACCCAGTACTTC.

This rearrangement joins TRBV5-4 to TRBJ1-2, with unresolved D. Trimming took off 2 bases at V and 7 bases at J, with 15 bases between the two ends. The CDR3 is made up of 14 amino acids. Germline assignment: CDR1 SGHNT and CDR2 YYREEE (reference sequence). CDR3 sequence: CASSFAVLGIGYTF. The CDR3 DNA is TGTGCCAGCAGCTTCGCCGTTTTAGGAATTGGCTACACCTTC.

This clonotype has just a few counts. V usage is TRBV7-3 and J usage is TRBJ2-4, with unresolved D. Germline values: CDR1 SGHTA, CDR2 FQGTGA. V lost 4 bases and J 8 bases, leaving 18 bases between the germline ends. The CDR3 sequence is 15 residues long. CDR3 nucleotides: TGTGCCAGCAGCTCCGCCGGACGGAAAGAGGACATTCAGTACTTC. It codes for CASSSAGRKEDIQYF.

This clonotype has a count of ten or more. The chain carries TRBV11-2 and TRBJ1-1; 8 nucleotides agree with TRBD1. The ends lost 5 bases at V and 0 bases at J; junction bases unmatched: 11. The CDR3 is 17 amino acids. Germline V gene sequence: CDR1 SGHAT, CDR2 FQNNGV. The CDR3 here is CASSPQGQGTLNTEAFF. The CDR3 nucleotides read TGTGCCAGCAGCCCCCAAGGACAGGGTACCCTGAACACTGAAGCTTTCTTT.

This clonotype appeared a few times. The rearrangement links TRBV9 to TRBJ2-3; no clear D. Per germline, CDR1 SGDLS and CDR2 YYNGEE. CDR3 length equals 14 residues. V was pared by 0 bases and J by 2 bases, with 7 bases between. The CDR3 DNA reads as TGTGCCAGCAGCGTAGGGGCCTCCACAGATACGCAGTATTTT. Protein product: CASSVGASTDTQYF.